This TCR beta chain was retrieved from a study of T cell responses to AZD1222 COVID-19 vaccine. For the study at large: Whether given at about 4 or about 12 weeks, second doses were pooled.

Data came from immunoSEQ multiplex PCR; TCRdb stores just in-frame clones and leaves some out. The repertoire holds about 130,000 clones, with 85% to 90% as singletons. Points on this clone: The antigen is unknown.

The ends were cut back, 8 bases at V and 6 bases at J, with 10 bases in the middle. This CDR3 contains 12 residues. Germline lookup yields CDR1 SNHLY and CDR2 FYNNEI. General study points: Only five or six AZD1222 recipients were seropositive at baseline. All repertoire sampling was performed exclusively after the peak T cell response.

The chain recombines TRBV2 with TRBJ2-2, with D perhaps TRBD2 (5 bases). This sequence was found in an adult in good health. Sequencing used peripheral blood, obtained on day 0 of AZD1222 vaccination. In DNA form, the CDR3 reads TGTGCCAGCGGGAGTTCGGCCGGGGAGCTGTTTTTT. Translation: CASGSSAGELFF.